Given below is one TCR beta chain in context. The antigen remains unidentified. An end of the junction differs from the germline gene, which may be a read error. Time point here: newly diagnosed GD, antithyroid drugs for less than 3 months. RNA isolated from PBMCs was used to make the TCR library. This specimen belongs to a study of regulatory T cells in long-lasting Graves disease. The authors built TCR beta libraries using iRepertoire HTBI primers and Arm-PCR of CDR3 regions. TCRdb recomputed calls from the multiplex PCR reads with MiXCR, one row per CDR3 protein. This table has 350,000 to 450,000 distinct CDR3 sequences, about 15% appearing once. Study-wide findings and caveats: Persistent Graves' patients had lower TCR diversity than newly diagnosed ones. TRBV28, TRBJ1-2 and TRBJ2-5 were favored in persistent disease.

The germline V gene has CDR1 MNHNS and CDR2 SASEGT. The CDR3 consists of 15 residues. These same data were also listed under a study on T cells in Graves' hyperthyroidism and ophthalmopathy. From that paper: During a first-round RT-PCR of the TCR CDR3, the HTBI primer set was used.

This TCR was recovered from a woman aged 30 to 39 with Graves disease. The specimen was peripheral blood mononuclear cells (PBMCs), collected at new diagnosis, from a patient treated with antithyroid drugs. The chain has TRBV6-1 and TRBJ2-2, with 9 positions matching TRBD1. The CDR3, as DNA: TGTGCCACCAGACAGGGGGGAAAAGAGGCCGGGGGGCTGTTTTTT. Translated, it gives CATRQGGKEAGGLFF.